These T cell receptor beta chains were read from a single sample in a study of T cells in Graves' hyperthyroidism and ophthalmopathy. Each CDR3 protein gets one entry after TCRdb re-called the multiplex PCR reads with MiXCR. Counted here are some 570,000 distinct CDR3 sequences, roughly 15% occurring once; the ten biggest clones make up roughly 18%. What was sequenced was blood. These receptors all stem from a woman younger than 30 with Graves' ophthalmopathy. Each CDR3 is given with its conserved first and last residue. A D gene is named only where the DNA matches it firmly. Rows may omit the clone size; those that give it use once, few, many or a size class.

clone_size,d_call,j_call,v_call,cdr3_aa,cdr3_nt
.,TRBD1,TRBJ2-1,TRBV28,CASTPTGGYNEQFF,TGTGCCAGCACCCCCACAGGGGGCTACAATGAGCAGTTCTTC
many,.,TRBJ2-7,TRBV28,CASSLEGTYEQYF,TGTGCCAGCAGTTTAGAGGGCACCTACGAGCAGTACTTC
many,.,TRBJ2-2,TRBV10-3,CAAESGANTGELFF,TGTGCCGCTGAGAGCGGCGCGAACACCGGGGAGCTGTTTTTT
many,.,TRBJ1-1,TRBV18,CASSPSAGIMNTEAFF,TGTGCCAGCTCACCATCGGCAGGGATTATGAACACTGAAGCTTTCTTT
many,.,TRBJ2-2,TRBV6-1,CASNREFGTGELFF,TGTGCCAGCAACCGGGAATTCGGCACCGGGGAGCTGTTTTTT
many,.,TRBJ1-2,TRBV28,CASRGPANYGYTF,TGTGCCAGCAGAGGGCCAGCTAACTATGGCTACACCTTC
many,.,TRBJ2-1,TRBV27,CASSPTRGADEQFF,TGTGCCAGCAGCCCAACTAGGGGGGCGGATGAGCAGTTCTTC
many,TRBD2,TRBJ2-7,TRBV2,CASSYTTSGSSYEQYF,TGTGCCAGCAGTTATACGACTAGCGGATCCTCCTACGAGCAGTACTTC
few,.,TRBJ1-2,TRBV5-6,CASSLVGHLNYGYTF,TGTGCCAGCAGCTTGGTTGGACACCTAAACTATGGCTACACCTTC
.,.,TRBJ1-2,TRBV5-1,CASSLVGTPNYGYTF,TGCGCCAGCAGCTTGGTCGGGACTCCTAACTATGGCTACACCTTC
many,.,TRBJ1-4,TRBV11-2,CASSSPLREKLFF,TGTGCCAGCAGCTCCCCCCTGAGGGAAAAACTGTTTTTT
.,.,TRBJ2-7,TRBV20-1,CSARDLGDYEQYF,TGCAGTGCTAGAGACCTAGGGGACTACGAGCAGTACTTC
many,.,TRBJ1-2,TRBV15,CATSREGVDGYTF,TGTGCCACCAGCAGAGAGGGCGTGGATGGCTACACCTTC
.,.,TRBJ2-3,TRBV27,CASSLSQVSTDTQYF,TGTGCCAGCAGTTTATCCCAGGTTAGCACAGATACGCAGTATTTT
few,.,TRBJ1-2,TRBV19,CASISGTVNYGYTF,TGTGCCAGCATATCCGGGACGGTAAACTATGGCTACACCTTC
few,.,TRBJ1-2,TRBV20-1,CSARKRGEGYLYGYTF,TGCAGTGCTAGAAAAAGGGGGGAGGGTTACCTCTATGGCTACACCTTC
few,TRBD2,TRBJ2-7,TRBV20-1,CRGTSVDSYEQYF,TGCAGGGGGACTAGCGTAGACTCCTACGAGCAGTACTTC
many,TRBD1,TRBJ1-4,TRBV5-1,CASSATGGAGEKLFF,TGCGCCAGCAGCGCGACAGGGGGCGCGGGCGAAAAACTGTTTTTT
.,.,TRBJ2-3,TRBV11-1,CASSPPIGGSTDTQYF,TGTGCCAGCAGCCCCCCCATCGGGGGAAGCACAGATACGCAGTATTTT
few,TRBD1,TRBJ1-1,TRBV18,CASSPNIPGQGSTEAFF,TGTGCCAGCTCACCCAACATTCCGGGACAGGGGTCGACTGAAGCTTTCTTT
few,.,TRBJ1-1,TRBV20-1,CSARDRGGNTEAFF,TGCAGTGCTAGAGACCGGGGCGGCAACACTGAAGCTTTCTTT
many,TRBD1,TRBJ1-2,TRBV10-3,CAIVRDRGYGYTF,TGTGCCATCGTCCGGGACAGGGGCTATGGCTACACCTTC
.,TRBD2,TRBJ2-7,TRBV6-2/TRBV6-3,CASTLPGGTSGNYEQYF,TGTGCCAGCACCCTCCCTGGCGGGACTAGCGGGAACTACGAGCAGTACTTC
few,.,TRBJ2-1,TRBV14,CASSLRDGGSLQFF,TGTGCCAGCAGCCTGCGGGATGGTGGGAGTCTCCAGTTCTTC
.,.,TRBJ2-3,TRBV25-1,CASSDQGKVFPDTQYF,TGTGCCAGCAGTGACCAGGGGAAAGTATTCCCAGATACGCAGTATTTT
few,TRBD1,TRBJ2-1,TRBV7-7,CASSTDRGNEQFF,TGTGCTAGCAGCACCGACAGGGGCAATGAGCAGTTCTTC
.,TRBD1,TRBJ2-7,TRBV5-6,CASSQGQGAAEQYF,TGTGCCAGCAGCCAAGGACAGGGGGCGGCCGAGCAGTACTTC
few,.,TRBJ1-5,TRBV4-1,CASSLSRVNQPQHF,TGCGCCAGCAGCCTATCCAGGGTCAATCAGCCCCAGCATTTT
.,TRBD1,TRBJ2-5,TRBV28,CASRGRDRVEETQYF,TGTGCCAGCAGGGGCCGGGACAGGGTAGAAGAGACCCAGTACTTC
.,.,TRBJ1-1,TRBV28,CASSPANPTEAFF,TGTGCCAGCAGTCCGGCCAACCCCACTGAAGCTTTCTTT
.,.,TRBJ2-2,TRBV7-9,CASSGPPRNTGELFF,TGTGCCAGCTCGGGGCCCCCGAGGAACACCGGGGAGCTGTTTTTT
many,TRBD1,TRBJ2-1,TRBV28,CASSPAGTGGYNEQFF,TGTGCCAGCAGTCCCGCCGGGACAGGGGGCTACAATGAGCAGTTCTTC
many,.,TRBJ2-3,TRBV28,CASSAAGSKLTDTQYF,TGTGCCAGCAGTGCCGCGGGGTCGAAACTCACAGATACGCAGTATTTT
many,TRBD1,TRBJ1-2,TRBV7-9,CASSFRLGQGASGYTF,TGTGCCAGCAGCTTCCGATTGGGACAGGGGGCTTCTGGCTACACCTTC
many,TRBD1,TRBJ2-2,TRBV6-1,CASRTGQGNTGELFF,TGTGCCAGCAGGACGGGACAGGGGAACACCGGGGAGCTGTTTTTT
many,TRBD2,TRBJ2-7,TRBV28,CASSSPRLLTSGGPYEQYF,TGTGCCAGCAGTTCCCCCAGATTACTCACTAGCGGAGGGCCCTACGAGCAGTACTTC
.,.,TRBJ2-3,TRBV4-1,CASSHGQRGSSTDTQYF,TGCGCCAGCAGCCATGGCCAGCGAGGCTCTAGCACAGATACGCAGTATTTT
.,.,TRBJ1-2,TRBV27,CASSVTGYGYTF,TGTGCCAGCAGCGTTACAGGGTATGGCTACACCTTC
few,.,TRBJ1-2,TRBV5-8,CASSLWDGGYTF,TGTGCCAGCAGCTTGTGGGATGGGGGCTACACCTTC
many,TRBD2,TRBJ2-1,TRBV13,CASSSGLAGGLTYNEQFF,TGTGCCAGCAGCTCCGGACTAGCGGGGGGTCTAACCTACAATGAGCAGTTCTTC
many,.,TRBJ2-7,TRBV28,CASRPRPGLNEQYF,TGTGCCAGCAGACCAAGGCCAGGGTTAAACGAGCAGTACTTC
many,.,TRBJ2-1,TRBV20-1,CSANLPGANEQFF,TGCAGTGCTAACCTTCCGGGCGCCAATGAGCAGTTCTTC
few,TRBD2,TRBJ2-3,TRBV19,CASSPMLAGGTQYF,TGTGCCAGTAGCCCGATGCTAGCGGGAGGTACGCAGTATTTT
few,.,TRBJ1-4,TRBV11-2,CASSSRELEKLFF,TGTGCCAGCAGCTCCCGGGAGCTAGAAAAACTGTTTTTT
many,TRBD1,TRBJ1-1,TRBV27,CASSFDRALNTEAFF,TGTGCCAGCAGTTTCGACAGGGCCTTGAACACTGAAGCTTTCTTT
.,TRBD2,TRBJ2-5,TRBV11-2,CASSSQLAEGHETQYF,TGTGCCAGCAGCTCCCAACTAGCGGAGGGCCACGAGACCCAGTACTTC
few,.,TRBJ2-1,TRBV29-1,CSVEGYLDNEQFF,TGCAGCGTTGAAGGCTACCTAGACAATGAGCAGTTCTTC
.,TRBD1,TRBJ1-2,TRBV5-1,CASSFTGTGIYGYTF,TGCGCCAGCAGCTTCACCGGGACAGGGATCTATGGCTACACCTTC
.,.,TRBJ1-2,TRBV29-1,CSVDRAAPNYGYTF,TGCAGCGTTGACAGGGCCGCACCTAACTATGGCTACACCTTC
many,TRBD1,TRBJ1-1,TRBV20-1,CSAEQGANTEAFF,TGCAGTGCTGAGCAGGGGGCGAACACTGAAGCTTTCTTT
.,.,TRBJ2-2,TRBV27,CASSLLPDTGELFF,TGTGCCAGCAGTTTACTCCCAGACACCGGGGAGCTGTTTTTT
.,TRBD1,TRBJ1-1,TRBV25-1,CASSGQGWRAFF,TGTGCCAGCTCCGGACAGGGGTGGCGCGCTTTCTTT
many,.,TRBJ2-7,TRBV7-9,CASSSQVYEQYF,TGTGCCAGCAGTTCACAGGTTTACGAGCAGTACTTC
many,.,TRBJ2-5,TRBV2,CASSDSSFPGETQYF,TGTGCCAGCAGTGATTCCTCCTTTCCCGGAGAGACCCAGTACTTC
.,.,TRBJ1-6,TRBV11-1,CASSLILSSYNSPLHF,TGTGCCAGCAGCTTAATTCTGAGCTCCTATAATTCACCCCTCCACTTT